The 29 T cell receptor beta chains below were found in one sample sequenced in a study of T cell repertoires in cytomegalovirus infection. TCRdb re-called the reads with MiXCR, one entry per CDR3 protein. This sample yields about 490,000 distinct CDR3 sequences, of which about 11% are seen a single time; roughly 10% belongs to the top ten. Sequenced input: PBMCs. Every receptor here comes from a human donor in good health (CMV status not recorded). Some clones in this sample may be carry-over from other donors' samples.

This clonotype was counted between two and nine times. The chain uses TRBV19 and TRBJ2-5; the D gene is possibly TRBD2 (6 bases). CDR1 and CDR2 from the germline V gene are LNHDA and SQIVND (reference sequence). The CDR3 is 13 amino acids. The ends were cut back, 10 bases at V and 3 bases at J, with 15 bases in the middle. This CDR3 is CATGTSPEETQYF. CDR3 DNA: TGTGCCACCGGGACTTCCCCAGAAGAGACCCAGTACTTC.

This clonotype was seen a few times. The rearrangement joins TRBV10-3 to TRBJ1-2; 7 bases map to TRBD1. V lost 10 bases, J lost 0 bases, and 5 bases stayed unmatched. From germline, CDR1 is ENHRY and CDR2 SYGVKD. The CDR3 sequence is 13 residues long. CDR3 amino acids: CASGTAPNYGYTF. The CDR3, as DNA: TGTGCCAGCGGGACAGCTCCTAACTATGGCTACACCTTC.

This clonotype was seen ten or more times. DNA of the CDR3: TGTGCCAGCAGTGAAGAGATAGGGTTAGGTGAAAAACTGTTTTTT. Its protein is CASSEEIGLGEKLFF. The chain employs TRBV2 and TRBJ1-4; D is uncertain. This CDR3 is built from 15 residues. CDR1 is SNHLY, CDR2 FYNNEI, per germline. V gave up 1 base and J gave up 7 bases, with 13 bases separating them. Full variable domain (missing parts from reference TRBV2 and TRBJ1-4): EPEVTQTPSHQVTQMGQEVILRCVPISNHLYFYWYRQILGQKVEFLVSFYNNEISEKSEIFDDQFSVERPDGSNFTLKIRSTKLEDSAMYFCASSEEIGLGEKLFFGSGTQLSVL.

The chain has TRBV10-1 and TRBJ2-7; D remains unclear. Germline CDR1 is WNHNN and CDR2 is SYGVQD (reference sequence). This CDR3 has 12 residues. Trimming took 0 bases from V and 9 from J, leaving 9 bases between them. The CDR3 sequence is CASSESKGGQYF. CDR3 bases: TGCGCCAGCAGTGAGTCTAAAGGTGGGCAGTACTTC.

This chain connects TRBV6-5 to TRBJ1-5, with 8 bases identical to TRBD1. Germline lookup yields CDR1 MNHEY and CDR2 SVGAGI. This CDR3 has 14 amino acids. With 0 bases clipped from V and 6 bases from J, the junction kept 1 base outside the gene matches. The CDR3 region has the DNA TGTGCCAGCAGTTACTCGACAGGGGTTCAGCCCCAGCATTTT. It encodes CASSYSTGVQPQHF.

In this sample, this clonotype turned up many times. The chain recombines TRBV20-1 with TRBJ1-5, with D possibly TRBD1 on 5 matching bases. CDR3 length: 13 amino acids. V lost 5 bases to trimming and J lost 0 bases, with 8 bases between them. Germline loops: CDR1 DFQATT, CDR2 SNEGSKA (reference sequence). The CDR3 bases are TGCAGTGCTCCAGGGATTAGCAATCAGCCCCAGCATTTT. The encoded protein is CSAPGISNQPQHF.

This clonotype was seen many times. The CDR3 here is CASSLAAPMNTEAFF. The CDR3 DNA follows: TGTGCCAGCAGCTTAGCGGCGCCCATGAACACTGAAGCTTTCTTT. The V call is TRBV7-9, the J call TRBJ1-1; D call uncertain. Germline V lookup: CDR1 SEHNR, CDR2 FQNEAQ (reference sequence). Trimming left V 0 bases short and J 0 bases short, with 8 bases between. This CDR3 is 15 amino acids long.

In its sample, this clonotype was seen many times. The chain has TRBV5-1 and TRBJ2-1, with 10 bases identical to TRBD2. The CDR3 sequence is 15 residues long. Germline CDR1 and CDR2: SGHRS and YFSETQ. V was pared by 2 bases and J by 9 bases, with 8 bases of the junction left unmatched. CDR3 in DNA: TGCGCCAGCAGCTTAAGCGGGAGGGGAGGATTTGAGCAGTTCTTC. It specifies CASSLSGRGGFEQFF.

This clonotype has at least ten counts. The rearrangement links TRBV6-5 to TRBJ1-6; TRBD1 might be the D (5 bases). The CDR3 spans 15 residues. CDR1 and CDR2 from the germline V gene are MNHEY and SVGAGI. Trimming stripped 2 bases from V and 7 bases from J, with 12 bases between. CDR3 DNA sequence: TGTGCCAGCAGTTACGATACCGAGGGGAATTCACCCCTCCACTTT. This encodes CASSYDTEGNSPLHF.

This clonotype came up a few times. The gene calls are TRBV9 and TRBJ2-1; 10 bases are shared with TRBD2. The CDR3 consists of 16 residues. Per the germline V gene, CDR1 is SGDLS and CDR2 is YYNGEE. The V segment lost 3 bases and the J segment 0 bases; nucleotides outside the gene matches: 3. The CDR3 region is CASSDSGGASYNEQFF. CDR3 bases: TGTGCCAGCAGCGACAGCGGGGGGGCCTCCTACAATGAGCAGTTCTTC.

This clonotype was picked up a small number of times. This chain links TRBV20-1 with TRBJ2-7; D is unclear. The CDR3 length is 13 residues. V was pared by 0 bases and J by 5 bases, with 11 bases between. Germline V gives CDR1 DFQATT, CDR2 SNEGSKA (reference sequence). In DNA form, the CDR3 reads TGCAGTGCTAGAGAGGAATTAGACGACGAGCAGTACTTC. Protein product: CSAREELDDEQYF.

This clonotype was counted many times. The CDR3 nucleotides are TGCAGCGTTGAAGCGGACAAGCCCAACGAGCAGTTCTTC. It translates to CSVEADKPNEQFF. The V and J genes are TRBV29-1 and TRBJ2-1; D is perhaps TRBD1 (5 bases). Looked up from germline, CDR1 is SQVTM and CDR2 is ANQGSEA. The length of the CDR3 is 13 residues. Trimming took 1 base from V and 10 from J, leaving 14 bases between them.

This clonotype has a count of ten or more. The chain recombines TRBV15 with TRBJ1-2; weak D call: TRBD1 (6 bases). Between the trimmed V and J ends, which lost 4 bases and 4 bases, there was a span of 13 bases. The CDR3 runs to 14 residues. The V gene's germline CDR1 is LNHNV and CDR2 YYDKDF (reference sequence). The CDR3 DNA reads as TGTGCCACCAGCAAGGACAGTACGTTCTATGGCTACACCTTC. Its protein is CATSKDSTFYGYTF.

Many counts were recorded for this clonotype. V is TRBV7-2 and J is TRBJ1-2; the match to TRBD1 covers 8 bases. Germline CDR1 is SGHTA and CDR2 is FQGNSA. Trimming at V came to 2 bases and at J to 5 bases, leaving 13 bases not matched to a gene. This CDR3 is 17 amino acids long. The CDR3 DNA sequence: TGTGCCAGCAGCTTACGAACAGGGGGGGATTCGCGGTATGGCTACACCTTC. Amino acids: CASSLRTGGDSRYGYTF.

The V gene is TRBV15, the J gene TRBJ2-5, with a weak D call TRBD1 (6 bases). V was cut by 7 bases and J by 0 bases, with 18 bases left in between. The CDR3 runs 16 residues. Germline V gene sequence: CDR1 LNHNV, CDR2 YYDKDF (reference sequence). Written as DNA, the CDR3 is TGTGCCACCACTTCGAATCTGGGGGCGTACCAAGAGACCCAGTACTTC. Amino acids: CATTSNLGAYQETQYF.

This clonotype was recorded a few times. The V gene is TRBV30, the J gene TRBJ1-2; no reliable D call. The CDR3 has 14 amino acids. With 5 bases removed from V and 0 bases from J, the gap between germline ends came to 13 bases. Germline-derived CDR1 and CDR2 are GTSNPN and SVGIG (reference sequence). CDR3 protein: CAWFSGRTNYGYTF. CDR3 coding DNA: TGTGCCTGGTTCTCGGGGAGAACTAACTATGGCTACACCTTC.

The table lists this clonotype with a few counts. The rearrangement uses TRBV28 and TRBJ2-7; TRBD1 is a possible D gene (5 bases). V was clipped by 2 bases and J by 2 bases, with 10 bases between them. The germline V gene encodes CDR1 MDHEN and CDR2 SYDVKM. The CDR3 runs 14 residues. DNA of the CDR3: TGTGCCAGCAGTTTACGGACATACCCCTACGAGCAGTACTTC. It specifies CASSLRTYPYEQYF.

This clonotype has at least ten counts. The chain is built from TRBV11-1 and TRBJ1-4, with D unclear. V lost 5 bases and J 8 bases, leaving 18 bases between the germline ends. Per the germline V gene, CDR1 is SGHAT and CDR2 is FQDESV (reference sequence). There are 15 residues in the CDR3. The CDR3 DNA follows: TGTGCCAGCAGCCTAAAGGCCAAACGCGGGGAAAAACTGTTTTTT. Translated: CASSLKAKRGEKLFF.

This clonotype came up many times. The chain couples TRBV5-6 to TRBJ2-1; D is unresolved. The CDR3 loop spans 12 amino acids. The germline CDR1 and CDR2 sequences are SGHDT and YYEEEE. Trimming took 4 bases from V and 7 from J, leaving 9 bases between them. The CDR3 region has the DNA TGTGCCAGCAGCCAGGCCCTAAATGAGCAGTTCTTC. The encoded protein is CASSQALNEQFF.

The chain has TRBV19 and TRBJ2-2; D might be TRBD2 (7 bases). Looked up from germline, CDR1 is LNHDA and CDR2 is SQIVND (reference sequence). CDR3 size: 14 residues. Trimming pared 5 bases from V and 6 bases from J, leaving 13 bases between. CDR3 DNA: TGTGCCAGTAGTTGGGGGGGCTCGTCCGGGGAGCTGTTTTTT. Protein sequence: CASSWGGSSGELFF.

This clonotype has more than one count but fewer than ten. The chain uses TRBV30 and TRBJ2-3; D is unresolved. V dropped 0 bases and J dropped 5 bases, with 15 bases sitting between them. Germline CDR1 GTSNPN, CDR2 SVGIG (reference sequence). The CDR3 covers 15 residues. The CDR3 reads CAWSVLSSRRDTQYF. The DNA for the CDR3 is TGTGCCTGGAGTGTACTCAGCTCCCGGAGAGATACGCAGTATTTT. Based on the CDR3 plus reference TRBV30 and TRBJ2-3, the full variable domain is SQTIHQWPATLVQPVGSPLSLECTVEGTSNPNLYWYRQAAGRGLQLLFYSVGIGQISSEVPQNLSASRPQDRQFILSSKKLLLSDSGFYLCAWSVLSSRRDTQYFGPGTRLTVL.

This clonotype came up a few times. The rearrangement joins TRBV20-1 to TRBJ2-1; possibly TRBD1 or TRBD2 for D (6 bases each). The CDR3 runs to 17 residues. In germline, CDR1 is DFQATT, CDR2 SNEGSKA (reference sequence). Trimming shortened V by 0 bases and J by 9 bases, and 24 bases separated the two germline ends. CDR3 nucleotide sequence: TGCAGTGCTAGAGACCCCCTAAGGGGGGCCCTTGTGGTTGAGCAGTTCTTC. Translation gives CSARDPLRGALVVEQFF.

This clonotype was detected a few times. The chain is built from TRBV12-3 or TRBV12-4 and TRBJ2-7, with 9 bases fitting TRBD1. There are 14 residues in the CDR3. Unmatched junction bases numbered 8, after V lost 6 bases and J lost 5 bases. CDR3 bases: TGTGCCAGCAGCGCCTCGGACAGGGGCCACGAGCAGTACTTC. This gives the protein CASSASDRGHEQYF.

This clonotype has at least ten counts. The CDR3 is CASTSGTGGRETQYF. The CDR3 nucleotides read TGTGCCAGCACCTCCGGGACAGGGGGCCGAGAGACCCAGTACTTC. The chain recombines TRBV6-5 with TRBJ2-5; TRBD1 agrees at 12 bases. Germline V gene lookup returns CDR1 MNHEY and CDR2 SVGAGI. CDR3 size: 15 residues. V lost 7 bases and J lost 4; bases outside the gene matches: 7.

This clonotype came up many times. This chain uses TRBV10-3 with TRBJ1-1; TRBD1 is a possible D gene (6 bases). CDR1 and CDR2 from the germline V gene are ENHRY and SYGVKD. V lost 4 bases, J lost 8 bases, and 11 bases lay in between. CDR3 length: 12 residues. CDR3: CAISGIQGEAFF. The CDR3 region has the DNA TGTGCCATCAGTGGGATACAGGGAGAAGCTTTCTTT.

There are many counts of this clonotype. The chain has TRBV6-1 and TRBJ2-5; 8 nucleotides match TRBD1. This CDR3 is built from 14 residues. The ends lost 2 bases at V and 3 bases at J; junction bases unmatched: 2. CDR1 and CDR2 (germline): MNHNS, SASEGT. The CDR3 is CASSELGQEETQYF. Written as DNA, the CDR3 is TGTGCCAGCAGTGAACTGGGACAGGAAGAGACCCAGTACTTC.

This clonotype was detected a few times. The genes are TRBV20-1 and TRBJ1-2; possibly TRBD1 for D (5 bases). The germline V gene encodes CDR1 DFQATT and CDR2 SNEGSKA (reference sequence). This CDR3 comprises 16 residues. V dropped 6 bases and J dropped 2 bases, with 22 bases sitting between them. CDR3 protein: CSAPTRQGSINYGYTF. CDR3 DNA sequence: TGCAGTGCGCCGACCCGCCAGGGATCGATAAACTATGGCTACACCTTC.

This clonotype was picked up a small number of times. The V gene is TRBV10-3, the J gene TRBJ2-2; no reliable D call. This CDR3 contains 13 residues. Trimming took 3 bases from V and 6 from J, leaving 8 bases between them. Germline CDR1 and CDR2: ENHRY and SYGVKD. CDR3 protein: CAISELSAGELFF. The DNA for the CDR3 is TGTGCCATCAGTGAACTCTCCGCCGGGGAGCTGTTTTTT.

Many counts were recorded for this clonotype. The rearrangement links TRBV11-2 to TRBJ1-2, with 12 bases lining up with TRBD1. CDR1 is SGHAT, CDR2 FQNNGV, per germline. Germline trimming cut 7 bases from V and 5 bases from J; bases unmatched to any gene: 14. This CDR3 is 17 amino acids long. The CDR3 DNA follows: TGTGCCAGCAAGGGGGACAGGGGGCCTCCGCTTGGGTATGGCTACACCTTC. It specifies CASKGDRGPPLGYGYTF.